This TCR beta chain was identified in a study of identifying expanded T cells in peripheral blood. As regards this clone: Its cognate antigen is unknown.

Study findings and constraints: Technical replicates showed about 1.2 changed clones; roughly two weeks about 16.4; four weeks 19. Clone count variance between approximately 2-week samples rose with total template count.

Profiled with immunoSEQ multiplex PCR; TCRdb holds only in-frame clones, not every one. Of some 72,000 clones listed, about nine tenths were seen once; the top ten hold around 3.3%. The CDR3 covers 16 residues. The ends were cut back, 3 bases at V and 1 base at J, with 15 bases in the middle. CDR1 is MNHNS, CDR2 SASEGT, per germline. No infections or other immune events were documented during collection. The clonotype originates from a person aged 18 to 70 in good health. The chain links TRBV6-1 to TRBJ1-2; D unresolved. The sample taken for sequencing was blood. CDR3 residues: CASSERIEILNYGYTF. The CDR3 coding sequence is TGTGCCAGCAGTGAGAGAATAGAGATCCTTAACTATGGCTACACCTTC.